A selection of T cell receptor beta chains follows, all from one sample in a study of regulatory T cells in long-lasting Graves disease. TCRdb re-called the multiplex PCR reads through MiXCR, storing one row per CDR3 protein. The sample holds around 430,000 distinct CDR3 sequences, 20% to 25% seen once. The sample here was peripheral blood mononuclear cells (PBMCs), taken when the disease was refractory, from a patient treated with antithyroid drugs. The source is a female donor with Graves disease. The CDR3 runs from the conserved cysteine through the conserved F or W. Each record gives: V gene, J gene, clone size, D gene, CDR3 DNA, CDR3 protein. D genes are given only for firm matches. Size values are once, few and many counts, or a class for expanded clones, and some rows have none.

>TRBV5-1|TRBJ1-5|-|TRBD1
TGCGCCAGCAGCCCGGGACAGGGAGGCGATCAGCCCCAGCATTTT
CASSPGQGGDQPQHF
>TRBV5-1|TRBJ1-1|few|TRBD1
TGCGCCAGCAGCCTGGGACAGGCTGTGTCTGAAGCTTTCTTT
CASSLGQAVSEAFF
>TRBV5-5|TRBJ2-2|-|-
TGTGCCAGCAGCTCACCGACAGTTCCCAGGGAGCTGTTTTTT
CASSSPTVPRELFF
>TRBV11-2|TRBJ1-4|many|-
TGTGCCAGCAGCTTGGGGGTTGAAAAACTGTTTTTT
CASSLGVEKLFF
>TRBV30|TRBJ2-1|-|-
TGTGCCTGGAGTGGGGGGAACGAGCAGTTCTTC
CAWSGGNEQFF
>TRBV5-4|TRBJ1-1|-|-
TGTGCCAGCAGCCCAAAGGGGACGGTTAACACTGAAGCTTTCTTT
CASSPKGTVNTEAFF
>TRBV24-1|TRBJ2-5|many|-
TGTGCCACCAGTGTGAGTAGCGGTGAGACCCAGTACTTC
CATSVSSGETQYF
>TRBV4-1|TRBJ2-4|-|-
TGCGCCAGCAGCCGTTCCTTCGACAGTCCCCGACAGTCCAAAAACATTCAGTACTTC
CASSRSFDSPRQSKNIQYF
>TRBV25-1|TRBJ1-1|many|-
TGTGCCAGCAGTGAAGGGTGGAGGGGTACTGAAGCTTTCTTT
CASSEGWRGTEAFF
>TRBV20-1|TRBJ2-5|many|-
TGCAGTGTTTCGGACAGCGGGAAGACCCAGTACTTC
CSVSDSGKTQYF
>TRBV28|TRBJ1-5|many|TRBD1
TGTGCCAGCAGTCCCAACGACAGGGATGATCAGCCCCAGCATTTT
CASSPNDRDDQPQHF
>TRBV19|TRBJ1-2|few|-
TGTGCCACCTCTGATGGGTGGGGCTACACCTTC
CATSDGWGYTF
>TRBV6-5|TRBJ2-4|-|-
TGTGCCAGCAGTTGGGGCTTGACGACTAGCAAAAACATTCAGTACTTC
CASSWGLTTSKNIQYF
>TRBV28|TRBJ2-3|-|-
TGTGCCAGCACTGGTGTCTCCCCCCTCACAGATACGCAGTATTTT
CASTGVSPLTDTQYF
>TRBV2|TRBJ2-2|many|TRBD2
TGTGCCAGCGGCGGGGGCACCGGGGAGCTGTTTTTT
CASGGGTGELFF
>TRBV20-1|TRBJ2-5|many|-
TGCAGTGCTAGCTACCAAGAGACCCAGTACTTC
CSASYQETQYF
>TRBV12-3/TRBV12-4|TRBJ2-7|few|TRBD1
TGTGCCAGCAGTTTAGCCGGGACAGGGAGAACCTACGAGCAGTACTTC
CASSLAGTGRTYEQYF
>TRBV28|TRBJ1-3|many|TRBD1
TGTGCCAGCAGAGAACCTACAGGGGTTACTGGAAACACCATATATTTT
CASREPTGVTGNTIYF
>TRBV7-9|TRBJ1-2|many|TRBD1
TGTGCCAGCAGCTTAGGGACAGGGACCTCCTCTTCCTATGGCTACACCTTC
CASSLGTGTSSSYGYTF
>TRBV6-2/TRBV6-3|TRBJ2-4|many|-
TGTGCCAGCAGTTACGGGGGGGACAGCTCCAAAAACATTCAGTACTTC
CASSYGGDSSKNIQYF
>TRBV28|TRBJ2-7|-|TRBD1
TGTGCCAGCAGTTTCCGCGACAGGGAGATCTACGAGCAGTACTTC
CASSFRDREIYEQYF
>TRBV30|TRBJ1-6|many|-
TGTGCCTGGACCTCGGGGGCAGGGGTTTCACCCCTCCACTTT
CAWTSGAGVSPLHF
>TRBV7-2|TRBJ2-2|few|-
TGTGCCAGCAGCTTACGGTGGGCCGGGGAGCTGTTTTTT
CASSLRWAGELFF
>TRBV5-4|TRBJ1-1|few|-
TGTGCCAGCAGCCCCGGGACCTTGGACACTGAAGCTTTCTTT
CASSPGTLDTEAFF